The 8 T cell receptor beta chains listed next were all sequenced from one sample in a study of blood T cell repertoires in COVID-19. Assay: immunoSEQ multiplex PCR; the TCRdb copy retains only in-frame clones and omits some. The profile shows under 250,000 clones, less than 90% of them singletons. Material: peripheral blood. The source is a man aged 40-55 years with acute or convalescent COVID-19.

The rearrangement links TRBV27 to TRBJ2-7; D may be TRBD1 (6 bases). Per the germline V gene, CDR1 is MNHEY and CDR2 is SMNVEV (reference sequence). Trimming took off 3 bases at V and 0 bases at J, with 15 bases between the two ends. The CDR3 runs 16 residues. The CDR3 loop reads CASSFGQSLSSYEQYF. The CDR3 DNA reads as TGTGCCAGCAGTTTTGGACAGTCGCTGAGCTCCTACGAGCAGTACTTC.

The rearrangement joins TRBV25-1 to TRBJ1-2; D may be TRBD1 (5 bases). Trimming cost V 6 bases and J 2 bases, with 10 bases left between them. Germline lookup yields CDR1 MGHDK and CDR2 SYGVNS. The length of the CDR3 is 13 residues. The CDR3 bases are TGTGCCAGCAGACAGGAGATAAACTATGGCTACACCTTC. Translating it yields CASRQEINYGYTF.

The genes are TRBV15 and TRBJ2-1; 12 bases are a match to TRBD2. The V and J ends lost 9 bases and 2 bases, in that order; junction bases with no gene match: 5. Germline CDR1 reads LNHNV; CDR2 reads YYDKDF (reference sequence). The CDR3 is 15 amino acids. DNA of the CDR3: TGTGCCACGGCTCGGACTAGCGGGGCCTACAATGAGCAGTTCTTC. Translating gives CATARTSGAYNEQFF.

The chain has TRBV2 and TRBJ1-2; D might be TRBD1 (5 bases). Trimming shortened V by 5 bases and J by 0 bases, and 13 bases separated the two germline ends. Germline V CDR1 and CDR2: SNHLY, FYNNEI. CDR3 length equals 15 residues. The CDR3: CASSWTRVPNYGYTF. CDR3 DNA sequence: TGTGCCAGCAGTTGGACAAGGGTCCCTAACTATGGCTACACCTTC.

The rearrangement uses TRBV4-1 and TRBJ1-2; D not certain. V was clipped by 6 bases and J by 2 bases, with 16 bases between them. The CDR3 extends over 15 amino acids. CDR1 and CDR2 from the germline V gene are MGHRA and YSYEKL. The CDR3 is CASRLGPGGNYGYTF. CDR3 DNA sequence: TGCGCCAGCAGGTTGGGCCCAGGAGGGAACTATGGCTACACCTTC.

The J gene is TRBJ1-1, the V gene TRBV5-8; D remains unclear. The CDR3 sequence is 12 residues long. Germline V CDR1 and CDR2: SGHTS, YDEGEE. Trimming stripped 6 bases from V and 11 bases from J, with 17 bases between. For the CDR3, the DNA is TGTGCCAGCAACTTTAAATTGTTCAGGGCTTTCTTT. It is translated as CASNFKLFRAFF. Full variable domain (remainder filled in from reference TRBV5-8 and TRBJ1-1): EAGVTQSPTHLIKTRGQQATLRCSPISGHTSVYWYQQALGLGLQFLLWYDEGEERNRGNFPPRFSGRQFPNYSSELNVNALELEDSALYLCASNFKLFRAFFGQGTRLTVV.

This clone was observed once. The chain joins TRBV6-1 to TRBJ2-4; a weak D match, TRBD2 (6 bases). This CDR3 is built from 17 residues. In germline, CDR1 is MNHNS, CDR2 SASEGT. Trimming cost V 4 bases and J 6 bases, with 22 bases left between them. The CDR3 sequence: CASSGGLRELIRNIQYF. Written as DNA, the CDR3 is TGTGCCAGCAGTGGGGGGTTACGGGAGTTAATCAGAAACATTCAGTACTTC.

The chain uses TRBV6-5 and TRBJ2-1, with D tentatively TRBD1 (6 bases). This CDR3 has 15 amino acids. V lost 2 bases and J lost 3, with 11 bases in between. Germline-derived CDR1 and CDR2 are MNHEY and SVGAGI. The CDR3 loop is CASSYATGHYNEQFF. The CDR3 DNA reads TGTGCCAGCAGTTACGCTACAGGGCACTACAATGAGCAGTTCTTC.